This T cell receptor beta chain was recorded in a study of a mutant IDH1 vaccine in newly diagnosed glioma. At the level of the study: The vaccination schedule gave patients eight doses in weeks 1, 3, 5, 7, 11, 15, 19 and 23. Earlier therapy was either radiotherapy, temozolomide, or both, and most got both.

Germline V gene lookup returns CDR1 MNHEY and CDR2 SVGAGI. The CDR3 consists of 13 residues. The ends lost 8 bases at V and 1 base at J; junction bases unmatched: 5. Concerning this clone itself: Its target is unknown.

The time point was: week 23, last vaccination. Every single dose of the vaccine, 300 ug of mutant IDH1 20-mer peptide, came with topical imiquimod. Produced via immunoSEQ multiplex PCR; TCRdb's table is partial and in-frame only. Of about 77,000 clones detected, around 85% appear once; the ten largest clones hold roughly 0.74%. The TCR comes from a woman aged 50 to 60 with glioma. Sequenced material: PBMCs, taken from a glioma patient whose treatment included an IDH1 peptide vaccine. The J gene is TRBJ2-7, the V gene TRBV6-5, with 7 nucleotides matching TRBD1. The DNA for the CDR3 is TGTGCCAGCCGAGGGACAGCTTCCTACGAGCAGTACTTC. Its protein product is CASRGTASYEQYF.